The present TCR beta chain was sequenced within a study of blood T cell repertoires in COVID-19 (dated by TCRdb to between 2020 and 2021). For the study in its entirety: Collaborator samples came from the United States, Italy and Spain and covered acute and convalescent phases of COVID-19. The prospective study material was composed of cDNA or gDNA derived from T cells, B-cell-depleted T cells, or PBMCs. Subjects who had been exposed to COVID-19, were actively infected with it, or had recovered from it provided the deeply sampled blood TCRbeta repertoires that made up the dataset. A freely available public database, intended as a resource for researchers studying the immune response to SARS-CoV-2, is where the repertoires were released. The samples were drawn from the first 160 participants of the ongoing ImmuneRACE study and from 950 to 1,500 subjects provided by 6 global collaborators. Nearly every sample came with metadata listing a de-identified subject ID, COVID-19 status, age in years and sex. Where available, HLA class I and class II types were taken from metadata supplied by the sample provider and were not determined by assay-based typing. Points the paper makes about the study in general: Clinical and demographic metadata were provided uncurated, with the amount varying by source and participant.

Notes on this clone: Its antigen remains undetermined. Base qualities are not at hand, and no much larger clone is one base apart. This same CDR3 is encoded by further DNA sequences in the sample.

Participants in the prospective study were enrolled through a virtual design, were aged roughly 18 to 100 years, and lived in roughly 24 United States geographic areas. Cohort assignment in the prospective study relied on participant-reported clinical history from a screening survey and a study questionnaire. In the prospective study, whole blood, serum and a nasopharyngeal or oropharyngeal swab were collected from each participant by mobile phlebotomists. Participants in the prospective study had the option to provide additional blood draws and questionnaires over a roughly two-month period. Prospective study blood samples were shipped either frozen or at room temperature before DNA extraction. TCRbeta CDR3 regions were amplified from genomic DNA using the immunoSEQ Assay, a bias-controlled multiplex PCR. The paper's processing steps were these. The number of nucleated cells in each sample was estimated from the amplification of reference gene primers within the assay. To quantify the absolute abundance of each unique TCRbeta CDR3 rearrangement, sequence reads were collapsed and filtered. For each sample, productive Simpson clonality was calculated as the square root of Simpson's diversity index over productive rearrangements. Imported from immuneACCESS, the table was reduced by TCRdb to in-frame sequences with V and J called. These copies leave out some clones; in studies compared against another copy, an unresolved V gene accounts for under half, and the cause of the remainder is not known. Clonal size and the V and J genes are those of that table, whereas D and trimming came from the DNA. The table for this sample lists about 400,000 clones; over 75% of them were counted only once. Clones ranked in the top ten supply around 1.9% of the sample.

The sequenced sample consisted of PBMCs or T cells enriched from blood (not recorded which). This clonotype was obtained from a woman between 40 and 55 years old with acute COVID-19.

The CDR3 reads CASSFSGGATDTQYF. The sequenced DNA: TGTGCCAGCAGCTTTAGCGGGGGGGCTACAGATACGCAGTATTTT. The chain employs TRBV7-6 and TRBJ2-3, and 11 junctional nucleotides match TRBD2. Trimming removed 3 bases from V and 3 bases from J; the gene matches leave 2 bases unexplained. The CDR3 spans 15 residues, from the cysteine through the phenylalanine. The read is trimmed to its CDR3 DNA, 45 bases read in frame from base 1. CDR1 and CDR2 (SGHVS, FNYEAQ) derive from the germline V gene.